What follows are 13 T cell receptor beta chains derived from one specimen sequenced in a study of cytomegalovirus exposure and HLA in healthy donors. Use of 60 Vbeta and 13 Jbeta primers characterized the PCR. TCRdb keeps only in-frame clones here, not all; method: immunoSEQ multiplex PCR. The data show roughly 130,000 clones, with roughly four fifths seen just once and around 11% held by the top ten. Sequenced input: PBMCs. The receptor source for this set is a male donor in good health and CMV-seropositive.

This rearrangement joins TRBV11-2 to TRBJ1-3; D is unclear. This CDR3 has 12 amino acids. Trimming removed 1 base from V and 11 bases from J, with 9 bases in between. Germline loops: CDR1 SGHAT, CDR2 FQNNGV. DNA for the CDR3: TGTGCCAGCAGCTTAGCCGGGGAGTCCATATATTTT. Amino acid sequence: CASSLAGESIYF. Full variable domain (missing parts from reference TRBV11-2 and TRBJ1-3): EAGVAQSPRYKIIEKRQSVAFWCNPISGHATLYWYQQILGQGPKLLIQFQNNGVVDDSQLPKDRFSAERLKGVDSTLKIQPAKLEDSAVYLCASSLAGESIYFGEGSWLTVV.

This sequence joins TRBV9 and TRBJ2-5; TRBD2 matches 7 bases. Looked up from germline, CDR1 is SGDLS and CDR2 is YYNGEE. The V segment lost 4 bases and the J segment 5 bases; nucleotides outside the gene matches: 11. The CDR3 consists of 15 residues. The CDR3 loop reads CASSSTLTSMETQYF. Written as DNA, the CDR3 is TGTGCCAGCAGCTCGACATTGACTAGCATGGAGACCCAGTACTTC.

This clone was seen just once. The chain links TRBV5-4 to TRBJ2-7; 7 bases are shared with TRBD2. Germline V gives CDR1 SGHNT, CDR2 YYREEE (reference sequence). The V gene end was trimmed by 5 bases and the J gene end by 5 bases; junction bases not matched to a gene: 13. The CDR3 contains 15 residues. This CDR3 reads CASSQPGLPVNEQYF. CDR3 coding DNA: TGTGCCAGCAGTCAACCGGGACTACCCGTGAACGAGCAGTACTTC.

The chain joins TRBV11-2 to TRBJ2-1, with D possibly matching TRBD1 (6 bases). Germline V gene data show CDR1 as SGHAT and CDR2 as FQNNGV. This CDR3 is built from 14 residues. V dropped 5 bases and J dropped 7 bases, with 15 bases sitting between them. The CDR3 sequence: CASSVLSGVNEQFF. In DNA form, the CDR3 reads TGTGCCAGCAGCGTACTCTCAGGGGTTAATGAGCAGTTCTTC.

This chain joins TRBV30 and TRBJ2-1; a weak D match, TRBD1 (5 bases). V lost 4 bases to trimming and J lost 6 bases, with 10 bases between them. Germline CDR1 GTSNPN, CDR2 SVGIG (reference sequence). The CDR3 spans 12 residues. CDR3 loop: CAWTGQSNEQFF. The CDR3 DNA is TGTGCCTGGACAGGGCAGTCCAATGAGCAGTTCTTC.

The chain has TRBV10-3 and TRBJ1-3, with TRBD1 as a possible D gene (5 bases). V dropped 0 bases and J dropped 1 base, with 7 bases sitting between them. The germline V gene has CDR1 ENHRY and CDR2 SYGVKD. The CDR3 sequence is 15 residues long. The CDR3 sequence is CAISESNRSGNTIYF. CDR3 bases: TGTGCCATCAGTGAGTCGAACAGGTCTGGAAACACCATATATTTT.

In DNA form, the CDR3 reads TGCAGCGTTGCTATTAGCGGGATCGCCAATGAGCAGTTCTTC. This codes for CSVAISGIANEQFF. The genes are TRBV29-1 and TRBJ2-1; 8 bases fit TRBD2. The CDR3 has 14 amino acids. V was pared by 4 bases and J by 6 bases, with 8 bases of the junction left unmatched. CDR1 is SQVTM, CDR2 ANQGSEA, per germline.

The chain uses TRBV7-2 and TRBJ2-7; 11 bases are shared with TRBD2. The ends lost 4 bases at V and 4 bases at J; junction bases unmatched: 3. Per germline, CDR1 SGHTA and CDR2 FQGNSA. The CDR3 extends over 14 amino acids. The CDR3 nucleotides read TGTGCCAGCAGCTCTTCTAGCGGGAGGTACGAGCAGTACTTC. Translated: CASSSSSGRYEQYF.

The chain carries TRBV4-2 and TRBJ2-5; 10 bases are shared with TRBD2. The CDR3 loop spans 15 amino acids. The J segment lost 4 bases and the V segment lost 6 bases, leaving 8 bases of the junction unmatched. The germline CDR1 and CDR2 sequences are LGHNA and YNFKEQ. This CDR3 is CASSTSSGGGETQYF. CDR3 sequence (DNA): TGTGCCAGCAGTACCTCTAGCGGGGGTGGAGAGACCCAGTACTTC.

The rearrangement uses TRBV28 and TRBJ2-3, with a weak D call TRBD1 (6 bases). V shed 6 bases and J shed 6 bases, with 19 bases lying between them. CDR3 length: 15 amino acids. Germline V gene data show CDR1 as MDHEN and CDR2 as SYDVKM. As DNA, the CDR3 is TGTGCCAGCAGCTCCCGGGACACTGGGGTGGATACGCAGTATTTT. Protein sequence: CASSSRDTGVDTQYF. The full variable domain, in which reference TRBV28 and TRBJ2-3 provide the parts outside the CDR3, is DVKVTQSSRYLVKRTGEKVFLECVQDMDHENMFWYRQDPGLGLRLIYFSYDVKMKEKGDIPEGYSVSREKKERFSLILESASTNQTSMYLCASSSRDTGVDTQYFGPGTRLTVL.

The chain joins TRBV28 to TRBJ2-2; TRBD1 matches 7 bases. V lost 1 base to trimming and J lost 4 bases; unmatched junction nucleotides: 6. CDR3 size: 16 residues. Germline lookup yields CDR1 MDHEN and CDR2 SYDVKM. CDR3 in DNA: TGTGCCAGCAGTTTATTACAGGGGTTATCCACCGGGGAGCTGTTTTTT. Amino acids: CASSLLQGLSTGELFF.

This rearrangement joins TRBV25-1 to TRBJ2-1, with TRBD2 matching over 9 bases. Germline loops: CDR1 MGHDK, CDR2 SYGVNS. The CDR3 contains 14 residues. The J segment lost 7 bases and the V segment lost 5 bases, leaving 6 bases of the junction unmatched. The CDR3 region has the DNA TGTGCCAGCAGTCCCTGGACTAGCGCGAATGAGCAGTTCTTC. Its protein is CASSPWTSANEQFF. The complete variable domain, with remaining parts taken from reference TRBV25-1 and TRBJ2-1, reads EADIYQTPRYLVIGTGKKITLECSQTMGHDKMYWYQQDPGMELHLIHYSYGVNSTEKGDLSSESTVSRIRTEHFPLTLESARPSHTSQYLCASSPWTSANEQFFGPGTRLTVL.

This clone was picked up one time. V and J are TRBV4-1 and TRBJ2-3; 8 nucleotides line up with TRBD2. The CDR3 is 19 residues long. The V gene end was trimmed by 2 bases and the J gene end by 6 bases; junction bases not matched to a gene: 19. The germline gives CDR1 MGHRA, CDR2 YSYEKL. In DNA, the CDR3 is TGCGCCAGCAGCCAACAATTTCGTTTAGAACGGGGGGGAAAGGATACGCAGTATTTT. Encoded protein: CASSQQFRLERGGKDTQYF.